The clone carrying this T cell receptor (beta chain) was picked up many times. From the reads, TCRdb called clonotypes with MiXCR, one entry per CDR3 protein. The top ten clones hold 8% of a sample with fewer than 700,000 distinct CDR3 sequences, 24% of them seen once. These data belong to a study of T cell repertoires in cytomegalovirus infection. CDR1 is SGHTA and CDR2 is FQGNSA in the germline V gene. V was clipped by 5 bases and J by 4 bases; unmatched bases: 6. The CDR3 totals 16 residues. The origin of this receptor is a human donor in good health (CMV status not recorded). Some clones in this sample may be carry-over from other donors' samples. V gene TRBV7-2 combines with J gene TRBJ2-1; 12 bases fit TRBD2. The sequenced material came from CD8+ T cells from PBMCs. CDR3 nucleotide sequence: TGTGCCAGCAGCCTTCTAGCGGGGGGGAAGTACAATGAGCAGTTCTTC. It is translated as CASSLLAGGKYNEQFF.